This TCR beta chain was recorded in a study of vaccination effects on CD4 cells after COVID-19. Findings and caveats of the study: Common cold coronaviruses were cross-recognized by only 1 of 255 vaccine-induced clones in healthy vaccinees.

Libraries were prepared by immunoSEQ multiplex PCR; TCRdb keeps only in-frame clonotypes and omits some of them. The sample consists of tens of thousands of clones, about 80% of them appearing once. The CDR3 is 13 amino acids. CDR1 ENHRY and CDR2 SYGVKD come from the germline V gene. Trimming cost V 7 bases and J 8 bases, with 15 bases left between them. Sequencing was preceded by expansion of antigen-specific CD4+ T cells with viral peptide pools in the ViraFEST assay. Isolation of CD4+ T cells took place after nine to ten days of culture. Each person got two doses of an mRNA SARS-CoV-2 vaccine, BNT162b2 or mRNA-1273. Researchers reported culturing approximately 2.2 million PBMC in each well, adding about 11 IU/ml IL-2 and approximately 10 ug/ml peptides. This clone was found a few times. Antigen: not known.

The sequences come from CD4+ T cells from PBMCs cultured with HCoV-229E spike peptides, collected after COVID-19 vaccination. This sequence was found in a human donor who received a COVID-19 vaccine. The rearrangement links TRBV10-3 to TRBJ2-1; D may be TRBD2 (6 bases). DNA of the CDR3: TGTGCCATCAAAGGGCATGGAGGGGATGAGCAGTTCTTC. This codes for CAIKGHGGDEQFF.